The clone carrying this T cell receptor beta chain was observed a single time. Cohort 3 donors were reported recovered after two negative PCRs, clearance, or symptom resolution. The CDR3 totals 16 residues. Trimming left V 2 bases short and J 1 base short, with 13 bases between. CDR1 and CDR2 (germline): MNHEY, SVGEGT. This entry is derived from a study of blood T cell repertoires in COVID-19. The authors' processing: By means of reference gene primer amplification, nucleated cell counts were estimated. Using immunoSEQ multiplex PCR, the repertoire was profiled, and TCRdb retains in-frame clones only, with some absent. D and trimming were read from the DNA, whereas the V and J calls and clone size are those reported in that table. The sample has a few hundred thousand clones, 75% to 90% seen once.

The specimen sequenced was PBMCs or T cells enriched from blood (not recorded which). This rearrangement joins TRBV6-2 or TRBV6-3 to TRBJ2-3, with a tentative D call TRBD2 (7 bases). This receptor was obtained from a woman under 30 who had recovered from COVID-19. CDR3 sequence: CASSYTGGEGTDTQYF. The CDR3 DNA reads TGTGCCAGCAGTTACACGGGGGGCGAGGGCACAGATACGCAGTATTTT.